Listed below are T cell receptor beta chains from one sample, sequenced in a study of shared clonotypes between healthy human individuals. Assay used: immunoSEQ multiplex PCR; TCRdb lists only in-frame clones, some missing. The repertoire holds over a million clones, approximately 76% seen once, with about 1.5% in the top ten. The sample consisted of memory CD4+ T cells sorted from blood. All receptors derive from a man aged 18 to 35 in good health. CDR3s include the opening cysteine and the closing phenylalanine or tryptophan. Each record gives: D gene, J gene, clone size, V gene, CDR3 DNA, CDR3 protein. D genes are given only for firm matches. Only part of the rows carry a size: once, few, many, or a class if the clone is expanded.

d_call: TRBD1; j_call: TRBJ1-1; clone_size: -; v_call: TRBV7-9; cdr3_nt: TGTGCCAGCAGCATTAACACAGGGGGCTTTGCTGAAGCTTTCTTT; cdr3_aa: CASSINTGGFAEAFF
d_call: -; j_call: TRBJ1-2; clone_size: once; v_call: TRBV28; cdr3_nt: TGTGCCAGCAGTCGGCGAAACTATGGCTACACCTTC; cdr3_aa: CASSRRNYGYTF
d_call: -; j_call: TRBJ2-3; clone_size: -; v_call: TRBV14; cdr3_nt: TGTGCCAGCAGCCATTCCCGGACAGTTTATTTT; cdr3_aa: CASSHSRTVYF
d_call: -; j_call: TRBJ1-5; clone_size: -; v_call: TRBV6-6; cdr3_nt: TGTGCCAGCAGACACACAGGGTCCCCCTCTAATCAGCCCCAGCATTTT; cdr3_aa: CASRHTGSPSNQPQHF
d_call: TRBD1; j_call: TRBJ1-6; clone_size: once; v_call: TRBV30; cdr3_nt: TGTGCCTGGAGTGTACTATATGGGACAGGGAGTAATTCACCCCTCCACTTT; cdr3_aa: CAWSVLYGTGSNSPLHF
d_call: -; j_call: TRBJ1-2; clone_size: -; v_call: TRBV28; cdr3_nt: TGTGCCAGCATAGGGCCATACTATGGCTACACCTTC; cdr3_aa: CASIGPYYGYTF
d_call: -; j_call: TRBJ1-1; clone_size: -; v_call: TRBV6-1; cdr3_nt: TGTGCCAGCAGTGAAGTGGTGAACACTGAAGCTTTCTTT; cdr3_aa: CASSEVVNTEAFF
d_call: TRBD2; j_call: TRBJ2-7; clone_size: -; v_call: TRBV11-1; cdr3_nt: TGTGCCAGCAGCATAGCGGGAAGCTCCTACGAGCAGTACTTC; cdr3_aa: CASSIAGSSYEQYF
d_call: -; j_call: TRBJ2-1; clone_size: -; v_call: TRBV5-4; cdr3_nt: TGTGCCAGCAGCGCAACAGGAAATGAGCAGTTCTTC; cdr3_aa: CASSATGNEQFF
d_call: -; j_call: TRBJ2-1; clone_size: once; v_call: TRBV6-6; cdr3_nt: TGTGCCAGCAGTCCTCAATCATATGAGCAGTTCTTC; cdr3_aa: CASSPQSYEQFF
d_call: -; j_call: TRBJ1-5; clone_size: -; v_call: TRBV27; cdr3_nt: TGTGCCAGCAGTTTATGGGCAGAACATAGCAATCAGCCCCAGCATTTT; cdr3_aa: CASSLWAEHSNQPQHF
d_call: -; j_call: TRBJ1-2; clone_size: once; v_call: TRBV28; cdr3_nt: TGTGCCAGCAGTCCTTTCCCCGGACGGGAGGGTATCTATGGCTACACCTTC; cdr3_aa: CASSPFPGREGIYGYTF
d_call: TRBD2; j_call: TRBJ2-7; clone_size: -; v_call: TRBV27; cdr3_nt: TGTGCCAGCAGTTTATACGGGACTAGCCCGGACGAGCAGTACTTC; cdr3_aa: CASSLYGTSPDEQYF
d_call: TRBD1; j_call: TRBJ2-7; clone_size: -; v_call: TRBV6-6; cdr3_nt: TGTGCCATCAGTGAGTCAGGACAGGGGCCCAACGAGCAGTACTTC; cdr3_aa: CAISESGQGPNEQYF
d_call: TRBD2; j_call: TRBJ2-1; clone_size: -; v_call: TRBV11-3; cdr3_nt: TGTGCCAGCAGCCAATCTAGCGGGGTTTACAATGAGCAGTTCTTC; cdr3_aa: CASSQSSGVYNEQFF
d_call: -; j_call: TRBJ2-7; clone_size: -; v_call: TRBV11-2; cdr3_nt: TGTGCCAGCAGCTTACAGTCAGGGAGGTACGAGCAGTACTTC; cdr3_aa: CASSLQSGRYEQYF
d_call: -; j_call: TRBJ2-7; clone_size: -; v_call: TRBV15; cdr3_nt: TGTGCCACCAGCAGAGATGGAGGAAGCTACGAGCAGTACTTC; cdr3_aa: CATSRDGGSYEQYF
d_call: TRBD2; j_call: TRBJ2-7; clone_size: -; v_call: TRBV30; cdr3_nt: TGTGCCTGGAGTGTGGGACTAGCGGGAGGCGGCGAGCAGTACTTC; cdr3_aa: CAWSVGLAGGGEQYF
d_call: -; j_call: TRBJ2-2; clone_size: -; v_call: TRBV30; cdr3_nt: TGTGCCTGGAGTACAGGGAGTATTTCGAACACCGGGGAGCTGTTTTTT; cdr3_aa: CAWSTGSISNTGELFF